Listed here is a single TCR beta chain. The antigen is undetermined. The sample is drawn from a study of shared clonotypes between healthy human individuals. Whole-study results and caveats: In this cohort, only blood was sampled, and tissue repertoires likely differ.

Method: immunoSEQ multiplex PCR; TCRdb's copy keeps in-frame clones and lacks some. Among some 2,500,000 clones, more than 85% were seen once, and the ten largest hold 0.35% to 0.45%. This CDR3 has 13 amino acids. Germline CDR1 reads SNHLY; CDR2 reads FYNNEI. Deletions cut 4 bases from V and 0 bases from J, with 6 bases between. The source material was naive CD4+ T cells from PBMCs. Subset specified: CD45RA+ positively selected. The clonotype was recovered from a man younger than 35 in good health. Some clones in this sample may be carry-over from other donors' samples. V and J are TRBV2 and TRBJ1-1, with unresolved D. The CDR3 DNA reads as TGTGCCAGCAGTGTCGACTTGAACACTGAAGCTTTCTTT. It specifies CASSVDLNTEAFF. The full variable domain, rest sourced from reference TRBV2 and TRBJ1-1, is EPEVTQTPSHQVTQMGQEVILRCVPISNHLYFYWYRQILGQKVEFLVSFYNNEISEKSEIFDDQFSVERPDGSNFTLKIRSTKLEDSAMYFCASSVDLNTEAFFGQGTRLTVV.